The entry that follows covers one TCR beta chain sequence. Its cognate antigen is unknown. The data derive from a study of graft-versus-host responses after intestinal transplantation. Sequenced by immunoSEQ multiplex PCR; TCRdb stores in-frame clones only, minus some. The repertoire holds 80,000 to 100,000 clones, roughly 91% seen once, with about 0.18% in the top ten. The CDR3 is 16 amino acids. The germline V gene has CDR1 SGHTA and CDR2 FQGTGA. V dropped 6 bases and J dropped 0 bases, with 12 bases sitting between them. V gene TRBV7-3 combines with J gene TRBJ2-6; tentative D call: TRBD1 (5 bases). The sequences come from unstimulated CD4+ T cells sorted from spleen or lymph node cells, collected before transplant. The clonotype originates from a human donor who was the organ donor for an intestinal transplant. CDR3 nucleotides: TGTGCCAGCAGTTCCGACAGACCCTCTGGGGCCAACGTCCTGACTTTC. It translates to CASSSDRPSGANVLTF.